Described below is a single TCR beta chain sequence and its context. This receptor's antigen is unknown. No much larger clonotype is one base removed from it; base qualities were not supplied. This record belongs to a study of blood T cells in healthy people across ages (dated by TCRdb to between 2014 and 2017). Turning to the overall study: In model experiments, template switching captured roughly one uniquely barcoded TCR beta cDNA molecule for every two T cells. Age-related changes in TCR beta repertoire diversity were measured in the study by deep sequencing normalized with unique cDNA molecular identifiers. The donors were divided into four age groups: young (average around 17 years), middle-aged (about 39), aged (approximately 64) and long-lived (about 84). To avoid experimental bias, donors of different ages were distributed randomly across sequencing lanes. For two donors (one aged 18 to 29 and one aged 80 or older), the study analyzed two additional independent replicas of 1 million unique cDNA reads from the same blood draw.

Systemically healthy Caucasian individuals from Russia, 35 to 50 in total and aged roughly 6 to 100 years, were included as donors. Each donor gave about 10 milliliters of peripheral blood, drawn into EDTA-treated Vacutainer tubes. Ficoll-Paque density-gradient centrifugation was used to isolate PBMCs, with at least 6 million obtained per sample. Trizol reagent was used to extract total RNA from PBMCs, with at least 5 micrograms per sample. For every donor, an aliquot of PBMCs went through flow cytometry to measure the percentages of naive CD45RAhigh/CD27high T cells. V loses 6 bases, J loses 13 bases, and the germline ends lie 32 bases apart. The germline V gene sets CDR1 to SGDLS and CDR2 to YYNGEE. From the cysteine up to the phenylalanine, the CDR3 has a length of 17 residues. The kept DNA is CDR3 alone, 51 bases in frame from the first base. Overall study results and their limits: A strong correlation was found between observed TCR beta diversity and the percentage of naive T cells measured by flow cytometry. Estimates of total diversity from one million sequenced T cells were regarded as lower bounds and underestimates. Bulk unsorted PBMC profiling prevented conclusive comparison of naive and antigen-experienced compartments. The long-lived group showed more naive CD4+ T cells, fewer expanded clones and increased TCR diversity than the aged group, suggesting age selection. The CMV infection status of donors was not known, potentially confounding age-related changes in expanded clonotypes. Observed TCR beta diversity per million T cells fell roughly linearly with age, and a significant reduction was already apparent by age around 44.

The library relied on 5' RACE. The listed sequencing device is Illumina HiSeq 2500. A second PCR of roughly 7 to 11 cycles was run with a J-beta primer mix and a sample-barcoded 5' primer. Each TCR beta cDNA molecule received a unique molecular identifier from a template-switch 5' adaptor carrying 12 random nucleotides. Each sample yielded at least 3 million CDR3-containing paired-end reads. All of the RNA was converted into first-strand cDNA using the Mint cDNA synthesis kit, with a TRBC-specific oligonucleotide serving as the primer. After uracil-DNA glycosylase treatment, a first 18-cycle PCR used universal primers M1SS and BC2_uni_R on all cDNA. From the authors' description of their analysis: Normalization of each sample was performed by random selection of 1 million high-quality reads, each carrying a distinct molecular identifier. Reads with shared molecular identifiers were discarded instead of being binned into consensus sequences. MiTCR, run with a Q25 quality threshold and the strictest error-elimination algorithm, handled CDR3 identification, clonotype clustering and error correction. Lower-bound total TCR beta diversity was estimated with a nonparametric unseen species model using Euler transformation. Clones were called with MiXCR by TCRdb after fastp trimmed the public reads at Q25, and only in-frame beta chains were retained. Each CDR3 protein appears once, grouped with its most common genes and DNA. The authors' filters were not applied to this entry. This sample lists fewer than 1 million distinct CDR3 sequences; 40% to 50% were detected once. The ten largest clones take up 15% to 25% of the sample.

The sequence derives from a man in his fifties or sixties in good health. Sequencing was carried out using blood. Recombination connected TRBV9 to TRBJ2-4; the D gene cannot be named for sure. Here is the DNA: TGTGCCAGCACCACCTTGGGCACCCTCACTACGCCATTAGAGCAGTACTTC. This gives the protein CASTTLGTLTTPLEQYF.